The next 14 T cell receptor beta chains were all read from a single sample in a study of cytomegalovirus exposure and HLA in healthy donors. The PCR used 60 Vbeta and 13 Jbeta primers. The table came from immunoSEQ multiplex PCR; TCRdb's copy has only in-frame clones and leaves some out. The sample yields approximately 160,000 clones, more than 60% seen once. The specimen sequenced was PBMCs. The receptor set was obtained from a woman aged 40 to 50 in good health and CMV-seropositive.

The V and J genes are TRBV30 and TRBJ1-1; no clear D gene. Germline loops: CDR1 GTSNPN, CDR2 SVGIG (reference sequence). The CDR3 length is 13 residues. V was trimmed by 3 bases and J by 3 bases, leaving 11 bases between them. The CDR3 sequence is CAWRTGGDTEAFF. CDR3 nucleotides: TGTGCCTGGAGGACCGGCGGAGACACTGAAGCTTTCTTT. Complete variable domain (other parts from reference TRBV30 and TRBJ1-1): SQTIHQWPATLVQPVGSPLSLECTVEGTSNPNLYWYRQAAGRGLQLLFYSVGIGQISSEVPQNLSASRPQDRQFILSSKKLLLSDSGFYLCAWRTGGDTEAFFGQGTRLTVV.

The CDR3 bases are TGTGCCACCCTCAGAGACAGTAACACCGGGGAGCTGTTTTTT. It specifies CATLRDSNTGELFF. The chain is built from TRBV2 and TRBJ2-2; D may be TRBD1 (5 bases). Trimming cost V 10 bases and J 2 bases, with 14 bases left between them. Germline values: CDR1 SNHLY, CDR2 FYNNEI. The CDR3 covers 14 residues.

The chain links TRBV6-1 to TRBJ2-7; 9 positions agree with TRBD1. V was pared by 2 bases and J by 3 bases, with 8 bases of the junction left unmatched. Germline V gene data show CDR1 as MNHNS and CDR2 as SASEGT. The CDR3 runs to 16 residues. Here the CDR3 reads CASSELQGAQGYEQYF. CDR3 bases: TGTGCCAGCAGTGAACTACAGGGGGCGCAGGGCTACGAGCAGTACTTC.

This chain joins TRBV28 and TRBJ1-4; TRBD1 might be the D (5 bases). CDR3 length equals 16 residues. V dropped 3 bases and J dropped 1 base, with 12 bases sitting between them. The germline gives CDR1 MDHEN, CDR2 SYDVKM. The chain's CDR3 is CASSFSGARTNEKLFF. The CDR3, as DNA: TGTGCCAGCAGTTTTAGCGGGGCTCGAACTAATGAAAAACTGTTTTTT.

This clone appeared a few times. The genes are TRBV9 and TRBJ1-1; D remains ambiguous. CDR3 length: 14 residues. Trimming shortened V by 0 bases and J by 7 bases, and 13 bases separated the two germline ends. Germline lookup yields CDR1 SGDLS and CDR2 YYNGEE. In DNA, the CDR3 is TGTGCCAGCAGCGTAGAGCCAAGAGCCATTGAAGCTTTCTTT. It codes for CASSVEPRAIEAFF. Full variable domain (missing parts from reference TRBV9 and TRBJ1-1): DSGVTQTPKHLITATGQRVTLRCSPRSGDLSVYWYQQSLDQGLQFLIQYYNGEERAKGNILERFSAQQFPDLHSELNLSSLELGDSALYFCASSVEPRAIEAFFGQGTRLTVV.

This clone was counted only a few times. The rearrangement joins TRBV5-1 to TRBJ1-3, with D perhaps TRBD1 (6 bases). Germline V CDR1 and CDR2: SGHRS, YFSETQ. Trimming pared 0 bases from V and 3 bases from J, leaving 7 bases between. The CDR3 contains 14 residues. The CDR3 loop reads CASSLAGVGNTIYF. In DNA form, the CDR3 reads TGCGCCAGCAGCTTGGCAGGGGTTGGAAACACCATATATTTT.

V gene TRBV4-1 combines with J gene TRBJ1-5; D gene ambiguous. The ends were cut back, 0 bases at V and 7 bases at J, with 19 bases in the middle. Germline loops: CDR1 MGHRA, CDR2 YSYEKL. This CDR3 has 17 amino acids. The CDR3 DNA reads as TGCGCCAGCAGCCAAGAACCCCCGGGTCCGCTTGGGCAGCCCCAGCATTTT. It encodes CASSQEPPGPLGQPQHF.

The V and J genes are TRBV28 and TRBJ1-1; tentatively, D is TRBD1 (5 bases). Trimming left V 5 bases short and J 2 bases short, with 9 bases between. The CDR3 covers 13 residues. CDR1 is MDHEN, CDR2 SYDVKM, per germline. The CDR3: CASSMGLNTEAFF. The CDR3 region has the DNA TGTGCCAGCAGTATGGGACTTAACACTGAAGCTTTCTTT.

The J gene is TRBJ2-7, the V gene TRBV2; TRBD1 might be the D (5 bases). The CDR3 has 16 residues. V was cut by 1 base and J by 4 bases, with 17 bases left in between. Germline CDR1 and CDR2: SNHLY and FYNNEI. As DNA, the CDR3 is TGTGCCAGCAGTGAAGTCCCCCCGCCCCCAGGGTACGAGCAGTACTTC. The encoded protein is CASSEVPPPPGYEQYF.

This clone came up once. CDR3 sequence: CASSQSGFLYNEQFF. CDR3 coding DNA: TGCGCCAGCAGCCAATCAGGGTTCCTTTACAATGAGCAGTTCTTC. The chain uses TRBV4-1 and TRBJ2-1, with TRBD1 as a possible D gene (5 bases). Trimming left V 2 bases short and J 4 bases short, with 12 bases between. The CDR3 is 15 amino acids. Germline-derived CDR1 and CDR2 are MGHRA and YSYEKL.

The rearrangement joins TRBV18 to TRBJ1-3; D gene ambiguous. Trimming removed 0 bases from V and 1 base from J, with 10 bases in between. Germline V lookup: CDR1 KGHSH, CDR2 LQKENI. The CDR3 consists of 16 residues. In DNA, the CDR3 is TGTGCCAGCTCACCACCTAACAGTATTTCTGGAAACACCATATATTTT. It is translated as CASSPPNSISGNTIYF. The entire variable domain, with the rest obtained from reference TRBV18 and TRBJ1-3, is as follows: NAGVMQNPRHLVRRRGQEARLRCSPMKGHSHVYWYRQLPEEGLKFMVYLQKENIIDESGMPKERFSAEFPKEGPSILRIQQVVRGDSAAYFCASSPPNSISGNTIYFGEGSWLTVV.

The chain employs TRBV30 and TRBJ1-1; D ambiguous. V was clipped by 8 bases and J by 3 bases, with 13 bases between them. CDR1 is GTSNPN and CDR2 is SVGIG in the germline V gene (reference sequence). This CDR3 contains 12 residues. The CDR3 bases are TGTGCCAGCGGAGTGGAGGACACTGAAGCTTTCTTT. It translates to CASGVEDTEAFF.

This clone was seen a handful of times. The chain recombines TRBV4-3 with TRBJ1-3; unclear D gene. The CDR3 has 16 amino acids. Germline-derived CDR1 and CDR2 are LGHNA and YSLEER. V was pared by 4 bases and J by 0 bases, with 13 bases between. The CDR3 sequence: CASSRSLRSSGNTIYF. The CDR3 region has the DNA TGCGCCAGCAGCCGGAGCCTACGGAGCTCTGGAAACACCATATATTTT.

V is TRBV5-1 and J is TRBJ1-4; 8 nucleotides agree with TRBD1. V lost 5 bases, J lost 7 bases, and 16 bases stayed unmatched. This CDR3 has 17 residues. Germline V CDR1 and CDR2: SGHRS, YFSETQ. The CDR3: CASSRATPGGAGEKLFF. The CDR3 coding sequence is TGCGCCAGCAGTCGCGCTACCCCAGGGGGCGCAGGTGAAAAACTGTTTTTT.